The 7 T cell receptor beta chains below were found in one sample sequenced in a study of radiotherapy plus CTLA-4 blockade in lung cancer. Assay used: immunoSEQ multiplex PCR; TCRdb lists only in-frame clones, some missing. The sample includes about 60,000 clones, 70% to 80% of them seen just once. The starting material was peripheral blood, obtained from a patient treated with radiotherapy plus ipilimumab. The receptors originated from a human donor with non-small cell lung cancer who had a complete response to radiotherapy plus ipilimumab.

The chain uses TRBV5-4 and TRBJ2-7, with TRBD2 identical over 8 bases. The V gene end was trimmed by 4 bases and the J gene end by 3 bases; junction bases not matched to a gene: 6. This CDR3 region has 14 residues. CDR1 and CDR2 (germline): SGHNT, YYREEE (reference sequence). DNA for the CDR3: TGTGCCAGCAGCCCGGGGGGGAGCCGCTACGAGCAGTACTTC. It specifies CASSPGGSRYEQYF.

In this sample, this clone turned up once. J is TRBJ2-1 and V is TRBV6-5; 9 nucleotides align to TRBD1. The CDR3 totals 15 residues. Trimming cost V 5 bases and J 3 bases; bases outside gene matches: 5. Germline V gives CDR1 MNHEY, CDR2 SVGAGI. The CDR3 DNA is TGTGCCAGCAGTAAAACGACAGGGGGCTACAATGAGCAGTTCTTC. This codes for CASSKTTGGYNEQFF.

This clone was detected only a few times. The CDR3 DNA is TGCGCCAGCAGTGCAGAATTGGGCGCCGGGGAGCTGTTTTTT. Encoded protein: CASSAELGAGELFF. The chain uses TRBV10-1 and TRBJ2-2; D is uncertain. V was cut by 4 bases and J by 6 bases, with 12 bases left in between. Germline V gives CDR1 WNHNN, CDR2 SYGVQD (reference sequence). The CDR3 is made up of 14 amino acids.

This chain uses TRBV29-1 with TRBJ2-1; 8 nucleotides agree with TRBD2. V dropped 2 bases and J dropped 15; count of bases not matched to a gene: 9. The germline gives CDR1 SQVTM, CDR2 ANQGSEA. The CDR3 covers 12 residues. CDR3 sequence (DNA): TGCAGCGTTGAATTGGGTAGCGGGGTGCTGTTCTTC. This gives the protein CSVELGSGVLFF.

The chain combines TRBV7-6 with TRBJ2-7; 7 bases align to TRBD2. CDR3 length: 14 residues. CDR1 is SGHVS and CDR2 is FNYEAQ in the germline V gene. V lost 1 base, J lost 7 bases, and 7 bases stayed unmatched. CDR3 nucleotide sequence: TGTGCCAGCAGCTTAGGCGGGAGTGTGAGGGAGCAGTACTTC. Its protein is CASSLGGSVREQYF.

V gene TRBV11-2 combines with J gene TRBJ1-1, with D maybe TRBD1 (5 bases). The V gene's germline CDR1 is SGHAT and CDR2 FQNNGV. The CDR3 covers 15 residues. Trimming took 1 base from V and 5 from J, leaving 14 bases between them. The CDR3 DNA reads TGTGCCAGCAGCTTAGTCCGGGCCGGGGGAACTGAAGCTTTCTTT. Amino acids: CASSLVRAGGTEAFF.

This clone was seen a single time. The chain links TRBV18 to TRBJ2-7, with D possibly being TRBD1 or TRBD2 (9 bases each). Germline V CDR1 and CDR2: KGHSH, LQKENI. This CDR3 is 19 amino acids long. Trimming stripped 3 bases from V and 4 bases from J, with 28 bases between. As DNA, the CDR3 is TGTGCCAGCTCACCTGTGGGACAGGGCAGCGGGAGGTTCTTATACGAGCAGTACTTC. Its translation: CASSPVGQGSGRFLYEQYF. Together with reference TRBV18 and TRBJ2-7, the CDR3 gives the full variable domain: NAGVMQNPRHLVRRRGQEARLRCSPMKGHSHVYWYRQLPEEGLKFMVYLQKENIIDESGMPKERFSAEFPKEGPSILRIQQVVRGDSAAYFCASSPVGQGSGRFLYEQYFGPGTRLTVT.